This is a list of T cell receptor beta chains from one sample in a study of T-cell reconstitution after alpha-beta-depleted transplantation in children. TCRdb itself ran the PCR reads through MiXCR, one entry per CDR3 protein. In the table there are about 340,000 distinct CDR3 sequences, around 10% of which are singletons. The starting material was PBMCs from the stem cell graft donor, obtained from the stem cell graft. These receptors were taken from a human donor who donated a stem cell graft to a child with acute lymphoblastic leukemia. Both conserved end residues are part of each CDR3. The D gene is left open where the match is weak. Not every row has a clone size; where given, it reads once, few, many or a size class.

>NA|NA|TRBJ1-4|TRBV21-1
TGTGCCAGCGCTGAAGAGGGCAGAAATGAAAAACTGTTTTTT
CASAEEGRNEKLFF
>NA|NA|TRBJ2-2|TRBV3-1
TGTGCCAGCAGCCTAGACGGAGGGCCGGTTCGCCGGGAGCTGTTTTTT
CASSLDGGPVRRELFF
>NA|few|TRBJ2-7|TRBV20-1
TGCAGTGCTAGAGATTGGGACGAGCCCTACGAGCAGTACTTC
CSARDWDEPYEQYF
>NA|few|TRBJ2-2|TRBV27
TGTGCCAGCAGTTTTGTACACAACACCGGGGAGCTGTTTTTT
CASSFVHNTGELFF
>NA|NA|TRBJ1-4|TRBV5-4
TGTGCCAGCAGCCCAACCAGTGCAACTAATGAAAAACTGTTTTTT
CASSPTSATNEKLFF
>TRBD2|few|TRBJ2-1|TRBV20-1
TGCAGTCTAGCGGTTCGTCTCTACAATGAGCAGTTCTTC
CSLAVRLYNEQFF
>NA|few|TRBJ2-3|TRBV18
TGTGCCAGCTCACCAATGTCACCATACACAGATACGCAGTATTTT
CASSPMSPYTDTQYF
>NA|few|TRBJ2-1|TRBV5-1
TGCGCCAGCAAGCAGGGTCCGGATAATGAGCAGTTCTTC
CASKQGPDNEQFF
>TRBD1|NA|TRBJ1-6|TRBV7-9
TGTGCCAGCAGCGGGGGACAGGGGAATTCACCCCTCCACTTT
CASSGGQGNSPLHF
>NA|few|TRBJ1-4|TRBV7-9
TGTGCCAGCAGCCCTACAGAGACCGGGACTGAAAAACTGTTTTTT
CASSPTETGTEKLFF
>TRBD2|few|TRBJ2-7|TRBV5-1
TGCGCCAGCAGCCCCGCCGGACTAGCGGGAGCAGGAGATCCCTACGAGCAGTACTTC
CASSPAGLAGAGDPYEQYF
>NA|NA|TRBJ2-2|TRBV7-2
TGTGCCAGCAGCCCAAGGGGCAGCGGGTCGTATTGGGGGGAGCTGTTTTTT
CASSPRGSGSYWGELFF
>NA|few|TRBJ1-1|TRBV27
TGTGCCAGCAGTTCCGGGGTGATCACTGAAGCTTTCTTT
CASSSGVITEAFF
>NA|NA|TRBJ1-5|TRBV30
TGTGCCTGGAGGGACGGATATAGCAATCAGCCCCAGCATTTT
CAWRDGYSNQPQHF
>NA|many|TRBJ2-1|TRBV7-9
TGTGCCAGCAGCCCCTATAGGGGGAGGATCAATGAGCAGTTCTTC
CASSPYRGRINEQFF
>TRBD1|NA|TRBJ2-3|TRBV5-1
TGCGCCAGCAGCTTGGCTGCCGGGACAGGGGGGACAGATACGCAGTATTTT
CASSLAAGTGGTDTQYF
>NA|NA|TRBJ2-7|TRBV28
TGTGCCAGCAGTTTATTTATTAGCAGCTCCTACGAGCAGTACTTC
CASSLFISSSYEQYF
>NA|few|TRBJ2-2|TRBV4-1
TGCGCCAGCAGCCGGGGGTCGGACTTCCTGAAAAACACCGGGGAGCTGTTTTTT
CASSRGSDFLKNTGELFF
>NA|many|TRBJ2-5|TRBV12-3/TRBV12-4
TGTGCCAGCAGTCTGATGGACCAAGAGACCCAGTACTTC
CASSLMDQETQYF
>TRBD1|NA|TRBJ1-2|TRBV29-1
TGCAGTGCTGATTACAGGGGTGTAGCGAGTGGCTACACCTTC
CSADYRGVASGYTF
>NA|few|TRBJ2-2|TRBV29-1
TGCAGCGTGACGGATAACACCGGGGAGCTGTTTTTT
CSVTDNTGELFF
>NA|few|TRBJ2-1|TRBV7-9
TGTGCCAGCAGCTCCTTCAATCTTGGCAATGAGCAGTTCTTC
CASSSFNLGNEQFF